This T cell receptor (beta chain) was documented in a study of identical twins. Study-level points and caveats: The conclusions drew on cross-sectional statistical analysis instead of tracking the same donors. Models predicted less out-of-frame TCR alpha sharing in monozygotic twins than was found. In zero-insertion analyses, partial confounding could arise from invariant MAIT and iNKT cells.

All donors were healthy Caucasians. V lost 6 bases to trimming and J lost 0 bases, with 9 bases between them. The CDR3 sequence is 13 residues long. At least ten counts were recorded for this clonotype. The antigen is undetermined. TCRdb re-derived calls from the 5' RACE reads in MiXCR, one entry per CDR3 protein. This repertoire shows a few hundred thousand distinct CDR3 sequences, 8.5% to 10% found once; its top ten account for over 7%. The chain combines TRBV12-3 or TRBV12-4 with TRBJ2-7; D is possibly TRBD2 (5 bases). This receptor was identified in a woman between 45 and 65 years old in good health. Sequenced input: naive T cells sorted from blood. The CDR3 coding sequence is TGTGCCAGCAGCTTAACTAGCTCCTACGAGCAGTACTTC. This sequence encodes CASSLTSSYEQYF.